This record concerns one T cell receptor (beta chain) sequence. This entry is derived from a study of blood T cell repertoires in COVID-19. Study details: Whether acute or convalescent, the COVID-19 samples came from the United States, Italy and Spain. PBMCs, B-cell-depleted T cells, or T cells provided the cDNA or gDNA that made up the material.

In the original processing: Counts of nucleated cells, estimated from reference gene primer amplification, were obtained. Method: immunoSEQ multiplex PCR; TCRdb's copy keeps in-frame clones and lacks some. The V and J calls and clone size come from that table; D and trimming were worked out from the DNA. The top ten clones hold roughly 0.96% of a sample with 270,000 or so clones, around 90% of them seen once. Losses at the gene ends were 0 bases for V and 1 base for J; bases not matched to a gene: 8. Per germline, CDR1 ENHRY and CDR2 SYGVKD. CDR3 length equals 18 residues. Sequenced material: peripheral blood. This receptor was obtained from a woman aged 40 to 49 who had recovered from COVID-19. The V gene is TRBV10-3, the J gene TRBJ2-1, with 8 bases lining up with TRBD2. In nucleotides, the CDR3 is TGTGCCATCAGTGAGTCGGGCAGCGGGAGTCGGTCCTACAATGAGCAGTTCTTC. It codes for CAISESGSGSRSYNEQFF.